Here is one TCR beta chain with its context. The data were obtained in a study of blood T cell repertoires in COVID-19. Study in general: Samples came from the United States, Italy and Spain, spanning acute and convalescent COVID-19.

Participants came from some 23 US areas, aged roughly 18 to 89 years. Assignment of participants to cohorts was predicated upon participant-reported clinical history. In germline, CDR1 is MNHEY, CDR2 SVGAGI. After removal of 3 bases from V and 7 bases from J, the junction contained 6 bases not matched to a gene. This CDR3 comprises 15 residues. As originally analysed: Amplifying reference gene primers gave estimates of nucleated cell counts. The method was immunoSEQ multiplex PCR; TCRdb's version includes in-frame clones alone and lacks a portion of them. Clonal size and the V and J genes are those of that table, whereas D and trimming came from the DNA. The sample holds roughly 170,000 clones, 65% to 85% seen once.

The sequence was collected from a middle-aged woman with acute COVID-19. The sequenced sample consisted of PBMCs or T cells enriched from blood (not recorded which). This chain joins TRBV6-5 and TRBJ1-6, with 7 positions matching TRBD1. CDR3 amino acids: CASSYGTAVNSPLHF. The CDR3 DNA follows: TGTGCCAGCAGTTATGGGACAGCTGTGAATTCACCCCTCCACTTT.